This is a list of T cell receptor beta chains from one sample in a study of vaccination effects on CD4 cells after COVID-19. Sequenced by immunoSEQ multiplex PCR; TCRdb stores in-frame clones only, minus some. The sample holds 65,000 to 90,000 clones, around 78% seen once. The antigens these receptors bind are not known. The input for sequencing was CD4+ T cells from PBMCs cultured with SARS-CoV-2 spike peptides, taken before COVID-19 vaccination. The receptors shown here come from a human donor who received a COVID-19 vaccine. The CDR3 runs from the conserved cysteine through the conserved F or W. The order of the fields is CDR3 length, D gene, clone size, V gene, J gene, CDR3 DNA, CDR3 protein. A D gene is named only where the DNA matches it firmly. Clone size is not always given. Where it is, it says once, few, many or a class for expanded clones.

length: 15
D: .
size: .
V: TRBV6-6
J: TRBJ2-4
DNA: TGTGCCAGCAGTTACGTATCCCTCGCTAAAAACATTCAGTACTTC
CDR3: CASSYVSLAKNIQYF

length: 14
D: .
size: .
V: TRBV11-2
J: TRBJ2-5
DNA: TGTGCCAGCAGCCCGTTCGGGGGCCTAGAGACCCAGTACTTC
CDR3: CASSPFGGLETQYF

length: 14
D: .
size: .
V: TRBV19
J: TRBJ2-1
DNA: TGTGCCAGTAGTAAGATGATAGGCTACAATGAGCAGTTCTTC
CDR3: CASSKMIGYNEQFF

length: 16
D: TRBD1
size: .
V: TRBV6-5
J: TRBJ1-4
DNA: TGTGCCAGCAGTTACGGGGAGGGACAGGGTTCTAAAAAACTGTTTTTT
CDR3: CASSYGEGQGSKKLFF

length: 18
D: TRBD1
size: .
V: TRBV7-9
J: TRBJ2-2
DNA: TGTGCCAGCAGCCCCCCGAGGGGGACAGGGGGCGGAACCGGGGAGCTGTTTTTT
CDR3: CASSPPRGTGGGTGELFF

length: 14
D: TRBD1
size: .
V: TRBV10-3
J: TRBJ1-2
DNA: TGTGCCATCAGTGGGGACAGGGGTGACTATGGCTACACCTTC
CDR3: CAISGDRGDYGYTF

length: 15
D: TRBD2
size: .
V: TRBV5-1
J: TRBJ2-5
DNA: TGCGCCAGCAGCTGGACTAGCGGGGGTGGAGAGACCCAGTACTTC
CDR3: CASSWTSGGGETQYF

length: 13
D: .
size: .
V: TRBV24-1
J: TRBJ2-3
DNA: TGTGCCACCAGGGCTGATTGGACAGATACGCAGTATTTT
CDR3: CATRADWTDTQYF

length: 18
D: TRBD1
size: .
V: TRBV9
J: TRBJ1-3
DNA: TGTGCCAGCAGCGTAGCTTCGGGGACGGGACAGTCTGGAAACACCATATATTTT
CDR3: CASSVASGTGQSGNTIYF

length: 15
D: TRBD1
size: .
V: TRBV6-6
J: TRBJ1-6
DNA: TGTGCCAGCAGTTACTCTGACAGGGGGGGTTCACCCCTCCACTTT
CDR3: CASSYSDRGGSPLHF

length: 11
D: .
size: .
V: TRBV11-2
J: TRBJ2-5
DNA: TGTGCGAGTACGGCATTGGAGACCCAGTACTTC
CDR3: CASTALETQYF

length: 13
D: TRBD2
size: .
V: TRBV19
J: TRBJ2-2
DNA: TGTGCCAGTAGTCCCCGGGAGGGCCGGGAGCTGTTTTTT
CDR3: CASSPREGRELFF

length: 15
D: .
size: .
V: TRBV5-1
J: TRBJ2-2
DNA: TGCGCCAGCAGCTTGGGACAGCCTTTGAGCGGGGAGCTGTTTTTT
CDR3: CASSLGQPLSGELFF

length: 13
D: .
size: once
V: TRBV18
J: TRBJ2-5
DNA: TGTGCCAGCTCACCCCGACAGGAAGAGACCCAGTACTTC
CDR3: CASSPRQEETQYF

length: 15
D: .
size: .
V: TRBV7-9
J: TRBJ1-4
DNA: TGTGCCAGCAGCTTAGGATCGGAGACTAATGAAAAACTGTTTTTT
CDR3: CASSLGSETNEKLFF

length: 15
D: .
size: .
V: TRBV7-8
J: TRBJ1-1
DNA: TGTGCCAGCAGCTTAGGGGGTTCGGGGGCCACTGAAGCTTTCTTT
CDR3: CASSLGGSGATEAFF

length: 13
D: TRBD1
size: .
V: TRBV24-1
J: TRBJ2-5
DNA: TGTGCCACCAGTCCGACAGGGGATGAGACCCAGTACTTC
CDR3: CATSPTGDETQYF

length: 19
D: TRBD2
size: .
V: TRBV7-3
J: TRBJ2-3
DNA: TGTGCCAGCAGCCCAGGGGCAGCCCTTAGCGGGGGGGTGACAGATACGCAGTATTTT
CDR3: CASSPGAALSGGVTDTQYF

length: 13
D: .
size: .
V: TRBV19
J: TRBJ1-3
DNA: TGTGCCAGTAGTCGGCACTTGGAAAACACCATATATTTT
CDR3: CASSRHLENTIYF

length: 15
D: .
size: .
V: TRBV29-1
J: TRBJ2-1
DNA: TGCAGCGTTGAAGAGGTCGGGCTGCCGTACAATGAGCAGTTCTTC
CDR3: CSVEEVGLPYNEQFF

length: 16
D: .
size: .
V: TRBV28
J: TRBJ1-6
DNA: TGTGCCAGCAGTCCCCTAGGAAGCTCCTATAATTCACCCCTCCACTTT
CDR3: CASSPLGSSYNSPLHF

length: 15
D: .
size: .
V: TRBV2
J: TRBJ2-2
DNA: TGTGCCAGCAGTGAAGTAGCGAGGAACACCGGGGAGCTGTTTTTT
CDR3: CASSEVARNTGELFF

length: 13
D: .
size: .
V: TRBV3-1/TRBV3-2
J: TRBJ1-1
DNA: TGTGCCAGCAGGTACCTTGGTGGCACTGAAGCTTTCTTT
CDR3: CASRYLGGTEAFF

length: 13
D: .
size: .
V: TRBV27
J: TRBJ1-2
DNA: TGTGCCAGCAGTTTCCTAGGCCTTTATGGCTACACCTTC
CDR3: CASSFLGLYGYTF

length: 15
D: .
size: .
V: TRBV18
J: TRBJ2-5
DNA: TGTGCCAGCTCACCACCGGCCGGGGGTCAAGAGACCCAGTACTTC
CDR3: CASSPPAGGQETQYF

length: 15
D: .
size: .
V: TRBV7-9
J: TRBJ1-2
DNA: TGTGCCAGCAGCTTAAATCGGGGGGGCCGATATGGCTACACCTTC
CDR3: CASSLNRGGRYGYTF

length: 15
D: .
size: .
V: TRBV7-8
J: TRBJ1-2
DNA: TGTGCCAGCAGCTTAGTTGCAATTGGCGGCTATGGCTACACCTTC
CDR3: CASSLVAIGGYGYTF

length: 16
D: .
size: .
V: TRBV19
J: TRBJ1-4
DNA: TGTGCCAGTAGGGACAGCCCAGGTGCAACTAATGAAAAACTGTTTTTT
CDR3: CASRDSPGATNEKLFF

length: 14
D: TRBD2
size: .
V: TRBV2
J: TRBJ2-1
DNA: TGTGCCAGCAGTGACCGCGGGGGGTACAATGAGCAGTTCTTC
CDR3: CASSDRGGYNEQFF

length: 16
D: TRBD1
size: .
V: TRBV27
J: TRBJ1-1
DNA: TGTGCCAGCAGTTCGGGACAGGGGCGAATGAACACTGAAGCTTTCTTT
CDR3: CASSSGQGRMNTEAFF

length: 13
D: .
size: .
V: TRBV7-3
J: TRBJ1-5
DNA: TGTGCCAGCAGCTTAAGTTACGGGGAGCCCCAGCATTTT
CDR3: CASSLSYGEPQHF

length: 15
D: TRBD1
size: .
V: TRBV5-1
J: TRBJ2-1
DNA: TGCGCCAGCAGCTTGGAGGTGACAGGGGCCAATGAGCAGTTCTTC
CDR3: CASSLEVTGANEQFF

length: 21
D: TRBD2
size: .
V: TRBV7-4
J: TRBJ2-3
DNA: TGTGCCAGCAGCTTAGGTAAGGCTAGCGGGGGGGACGGAAAAAGCACAGATACGCAGTATTTT
CDR3: CASSLGKASGGDGKSTDTQYF

length: 15
D: TRBD1
size: few
V: TRBV7-3
J: TRBJ2-2
DNA: TGTGCCAGCAGCTCGGGACAGACGAACACCGGGGAGCTGTTTTTT
CDR3: CASSSGQTNTGELFF

length: 17
D: TRBD1
size: .
V: TRBV19
J: TRBJ1-5
DNA: TGTGCCAGTAGCAGGACAGGGAATATGTATAGCAATCAGCCCCAGCATTTT
CDR3: CASSRTGNMYSNQPQHF

length: 16
D: .
size: .
V: TRBV6-1
J: TRBJ1-4
DNA: TGTGCCAGCAGTGCTTACGACAGGCGGATTAATGAAAAACTGTTTTTT
CDR3: CASSAYDRRINEKLFF

length: 12
D: .
size: .
V: TRBV15
J: TRBJ1-5
DNA: TGTGCCACCAGCAGAGCTTCGGGGCCCCAGCATTTT
CDR3: CATSRASGPQHF

length: 14
D: TRBD1
size: .
V: TRBV6-6
J: TRBJ1-3
DNA: TGTGCCAGCAGTGAGACAGGGAAGAGAAACACCATATATTTT
CDR3: CASSETGKRNTIYF

length: 17
D: TRBD1
size: .
V: TRBV19
J: TRBJ1-1
DNA: TGTGCCAGTAGTTTAGACAGGGGGCGAATAATGGGCACTGAAGCTTTCTTT
CDR3: CASSLDRGRIMGTEAFF

length: 13
D: .
size: .
V: TRBV5-1
J: TRBJ2-3
DNA: TGCGCCAGCAGCTTGGAGGGAGCCGATACGCAGTATTTT
CDR3: CASSLEGADTQYF

length: 13
D: .
size: once
V: TRBV11-2
J: TRBJ2-5
DNA: TGTGCCAGCAGCTTAGCGGGGGCGGAGACCCAGTACTTC
CDR3: CASSLAGAETQYF

length: 15
D: TRBD2
size: once
V: TRBV6-4
J: TRBJ2-1
DNA: TGTGCCAGCAGCGCTAGCGGGACCCCTAGGGATGAGCAGTTCTTC
CDR3: CASSASGTPRDEQFF

length: 11
D: .
size: many
V: TRBV2
J: TRBJ2-1
DNA: TGTGCCAGCAGTACAAGCTTTGAGCAGTTCTTC
CDR3: CASSTSFEQFF

length: 14
D: .
size: .
V: TRBV2
J: TRBJ2-5
DNA: TGTGCCAGCACCCCTGGGGTCGGTCGGGAGACCCAGTACTTC
CDR3: CASTPGVGRETQYF

length: 15
D: .
size: .
V: TRBV18
J: TRBJ2-2
DNA: TGTGCCAGCTCACCGAGGGGACCAAACACCGGGGAGCTGTTTTTT
CDR3: CASSPRGPNTGELFF

length: 15
D: .
size: .
V: TRBV12-5
J: TRBJ2-2
DNA: TGTGCTAGTGGTTTGGGCCACGGGAACACCGGGGAGCTGTTTTTT
CDR3: CASGLGHGNTGELFF

length: 12
D: .
size: .
V: TRBV6-6
J: TRBJ1-6
DNA: TGTGCCAGCACCATGGGTAATTCACCCCTCCACTTT
CDR3: CASTMGNSPLHF

length: 15
D: .
size: .
V: TRBV5-1
J: TRBJ2-6
DNA: TGCGCCAGCAGCCGAGAGAGCTCTGGGGCCAACGTCCTGACTTTC
CDR3: CASSRESSGANVLTF

length: 15
D: .
size: .
V: TRBV3-1/TRBV3-2
J: TRBJ1-1
DNA: TGTGCCAGCAGCCAATCCGACAGAAGGAACACTGAAGCTTTCTTT
CDR3: CASSQSDRRNTEAFF

length: 14
D: .
size: .
V: TRBV9
J: TRBJ2-3
DNA: TGTGCCAGCAGCGTAGACGGAATGGAAGATACGCAGTATTTT
CDR3: CASSVDGMEDTQYF

length: 17
D: .
size: .
V: TRBV5-1
J: TRBJ2-2
DNA: TGCGCCAGCAGCTTGCCCCCGGGATCTCCCGTCCCCGGGGAGCTGTTTTTT
CDR3: CASSLPPGSPVPGELFF

length: 13
D: .
size: .
V: TRBV24-1
J: TRBJ1-1
DNA: TGTGCCACCAGTGCCCGCCAGGGGTCTAGAGCTTTCTTT
CDR3: CATSARQGSRAFF

length: 17
D: TRBD2
size: .
V: TRBV12-5
J: TRBJ2-5
DNA: TGTGCTAGTGGTTTGGGGACTAGCGGGGGGACCGGGGAGACCCAGTACTTC
CDR3: CASGLGTSGGTGETQYF

length: 14
D: .
size: .
V: TRBV28
J: TRBJ1-6
DNA: TGTGCCAGCAGTTCCCCGCCCCTAGGATCACCCCTCCACTTT
CDR3: CASSSPPLGSPLHF

length: 17
D: TRBD2
size: .
V: TRBV10-1
J: TRBJ2-2
DNA: TGCGCCAGCAGTCAGTCTCCGGGACTAGCGAACACCGGGGAGCTGTTTTTT
CDR3: CASSQSPGLANTGELFF

length: 13
D: .
size: .
V: TRBV5-1
J: TRBJ1-1
DNA: TGCGCCAGCAGCCTGAAAGGCTTCACTGAAGCTTTCTTT
CDR3: CASSLKGFTEAFF

length: 14
D: .
size: .
V: TRBV10-1
J: TRBJ1-3
DNA: TGCGCCAGCAGTGAGCCGTCAGCTGGAAACACCATATATTTT
CDR3: CASSEPSAGNTIYF

length: 13
D: .
size: .
V: TRBV18
J: TRBJ1-5
DNA: TGTGCCAGCTCACCGGGATCAAATCAGCCCCAGCATTTT
CDR3: CASSPGSNQPQHF

length: 13
D: TRBD2
size: .
V: TRBV7-2
J: TRBJ2-3
DNA: TGTGCCAGCAGCCTGGGGGGGACAGATACGCAGTATTTT
CDR3: CASSLGGTDTQYF

length: 17
D: .
size: .
V: TRBV5-1
J: TRBJ1-5
DNA: TGCGCCAGCAGCTTTGTAAAATCGGAGGTGAGCAATCAGCCCCAGCATTTT
CDR3: CASSFVKSEVSNQPQHF